The clone carrying this T cell receptor beta chain showed up many times. This CDR3 has 16 residues. V was clipped by 2 bases and J by 7 bases; unmatched bases: 6. CDR1 SGHAT and CDR2 FQDESV come from the germline V gene (reference sequence). Exclusion of a patient resulted from uncontrolled infection, other autoimmune disease, pregnancy or lactation. Template material for amplifying TCR beta CDR3 regions consisted of RNA transcripts. First-round RT-PCR of the TCR CDR3 relied on the HTBI primer set. TCRdb independently ran MiXCR on the multiplex PCR reads; one entry per CDR3 protein. The data show around 620,000 distinct CDR3 sequences, about half seen once. The sample is drawn from a study of T cells in Graves' hyperthyroidism and ophthalmopathy.

This clonotype was sampled from an adult woman with Graves' disease, either hyperthyroidism or ophthalmopathy (not recorded which). The rearrangement uses TRBV11-1 and TRBJ1-6; TRBD1 matches 9 bases. What was sequenced was peripheral blood or thyroid tissue (not recorded which). The CDR3 loop reads CASSLTRDRDNSPLHF. DNA of the CDR3: TGTGCCAGCAGCTTAACTCGGGACAGGGACAATTCACCCCTCCACTTT. Combining the CDR3 with reference TRBV11-1 and TRBJ1-6 gives the whole variable domain EAEVAQSPRYKITEKSQAVAFWCDPISGHATLYWYRQILGQGPELLVQFQDESVVDDSQLPKDRFSAERLKGVDSTLKIQPAELGDSAMYLCASSLTRDRDNSPLHFGNGTRLTVT.